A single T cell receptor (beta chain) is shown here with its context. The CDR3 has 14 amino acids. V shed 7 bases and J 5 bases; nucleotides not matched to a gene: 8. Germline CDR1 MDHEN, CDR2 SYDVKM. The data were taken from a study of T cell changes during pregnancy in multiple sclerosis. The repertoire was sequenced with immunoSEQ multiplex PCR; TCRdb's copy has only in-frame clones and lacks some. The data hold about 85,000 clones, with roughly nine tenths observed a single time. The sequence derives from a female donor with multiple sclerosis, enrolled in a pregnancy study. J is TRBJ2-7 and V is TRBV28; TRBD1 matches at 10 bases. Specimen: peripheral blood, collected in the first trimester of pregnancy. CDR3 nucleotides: TGTGCCAGCACCTTGGTGGGACAGGGGAACGAGCAGTACTTC. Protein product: CASTLVGQGNEQYF.